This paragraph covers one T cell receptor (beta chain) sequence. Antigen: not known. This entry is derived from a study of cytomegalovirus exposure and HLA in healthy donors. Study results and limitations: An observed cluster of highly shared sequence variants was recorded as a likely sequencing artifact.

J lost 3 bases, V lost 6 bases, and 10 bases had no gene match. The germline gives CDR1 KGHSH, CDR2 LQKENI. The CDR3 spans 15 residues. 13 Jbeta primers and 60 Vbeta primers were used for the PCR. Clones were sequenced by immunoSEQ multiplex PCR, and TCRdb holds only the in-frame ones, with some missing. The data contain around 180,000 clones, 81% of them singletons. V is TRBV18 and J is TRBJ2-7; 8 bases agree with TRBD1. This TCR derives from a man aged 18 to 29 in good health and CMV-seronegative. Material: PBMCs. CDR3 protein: CASSLGQGAVYEQYF. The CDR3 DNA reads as TGTGCCAGCTCCCTCGGACAGGGTGCGGTCTACGAGCAGTACTTC.